A selection of T cell receptor beta chains follows, all from one sample in a study of shared clonotypes between healthy human individuals. Clones were sequenced by immunoSEQ multiplex PCR, and TCRdb holds only the in-frame ones, with some missing. Of about 480,000 clones listed, over 75% are singletons. The source material was PBMCs. Every receptor here comes from a woman between 40 and 50 years old in good health. Some clones in this sample may be carry-over from other donors' samples. The CDR3 runs from the conserved cysteine through the conserved F or W. The order of the fields is clone size, J gene, V gene, D gene, CDR3 protein, CDR3 DNA. The D gene is left open where the match is weak. Where a row states a size, it is once, few, many or the class of an expanded clone; other rows omit it.

>-|TRBJ1-2|TRBV5-1|-
CASSPGDFGYGYTF
TGCGCCAGCAGCCCAGGGGATTTTGGCTATGGCTACACCTTC
>-|TRBJ2-2|TRBV28|TRBD2
CASTRGGAGYVRVAGELFF
TGTGCCAGCACCCGGGGGGGGGCTGGATACGTTAGGGTGGCCGGGGAGCTGTTTTTT
>-|TRBJ2-1|TRBV28|TRBD2
CASSLSTSGGGGEQFF
TGTGCCAGCAGTTTGTCCACTAGCGGGGGTGGTGGTGAGCAGTTCTTC
>-|TRBJ2-5|TRBV2|-
CASSYTGSIQETQYF
TGTGCCAGCAGTTACACCGGGTCCATCCAAGAGACCCAGTACTTC
>-|TRBJ1-2|TRBV6-1|-
CASSEIDYGYTF
TGTGCCAGCAGTGAAATCGACTATGGCTACACCTTC
>-|TRBJ2-1|TRBV5-1|TRBD2
CASSLLSSGDNEQFF
TGCGCCAGCAGCTTGTTGTCTAGCGGAGACAATGAGCAGTTCTTC
>-|TRBJ2-1|TRBV30|TRBD2
CAWSLGLAGEYEQFF
TGTGCCTGGTCCTTGGGACTAGCGGGAGAGTATGAGCAGTTCTTC
>-|TRBJ2-5|TRBV27|TRBD2
CASSPLRTSDLRETQYF
TGTGCCAGCAGCCCGCTTCGGACTAGCGACCTCAGGGAGACCCAGTACTTC
>once|TRBJ2-1|TRBV9|-
CASSEYDEQFF
TGTGCCAGCAGCGAGTACGATGAGCAGTTCTTC
>few|TRBJ2-1|TRBV2|TRBD1
CASRTPQTGLNNEQFF
TGTGCCAGCCGTACCCCCCAGACAGGGCTTAACAATGAGCAGTTCTTC
>few|TRBJ1-2|TRBV5-6|-
CASSLGQARFYGYTF
TGTGCCAGCAGCTTGGGACAGGCGCGGTTCTATGGCTACACCTTC
>once|TRBJ2-2|TRBV5-1|TRBD2
CASSSGTSGRLGTGELFF
TGCGCCAGCAGCTCAGGGACTAGCGGGAGATTGGGCACCGGGGAGCTGTTTTTT
>once|TRBJ2-5|TRBV7-2|-
CASSTGQGETQYF
TGTGCCAGCAGCACTGGACAAGGGGAAACCCAGTACTTC
>-|TRBJ2-5|TRBV25-1|-
CASRGVAAQYF
TGTGCCAGCAGGGGTGTGGCGGCCCAGTACTTC
>-|TRBJ1-4|TRBV27|-
CASSAGGLVVEKLFF
TGTGCCAGCAGTGCGGGGGGATTAGTTGTGGAAAAACTGTTTTTT
>-|TRBJ2-1|TRBV14|-
CASSQDRADEQFF
TGTGCCAGCAGCCAAGACAGAGCCGATGAGCAGTTCTTC
>-|TRBJ2-7|TRBV5-1|-
CASSAGRQSYEQYF
TGCGCCAGCAGCGCCGGACGCCAGTCCTACGAGCAGTACTTC
>-|TRBJ1-1|TRBV7-8|TRBD1
CASSLRQGVGNTEAFF
TGTGCCAGCAGCCTCAGACAGGGAGTTGGTAACACTGAAGCTTTCTTT
>-|TRBJ2-7|TRBV28|TRBD2
CASRLAGGDSYEQYF
TGTGCCAGCAGACTAGCGGGAGGGGACTCCTACGAGCAGTACTTC
>-|TRBJ1-3|TRBV6-5|-
CASSYSHVVGGNTIYF
TGTGCCAGCAGTTACTCGCATGTGGTGGGGGGAAACACCATATATTTT
>-|TRBJ2-7|TRBV18|TRBD2
CASSLRGGSYEQYF
TGTGCCAGCTCACTCCGGGGGGGATCCTACGAGCAGTACTTC
>many|TRBJ2-1|TRBV4-3|TRBD2
CASSQGLAGVNEQFF
TGCGCCAGCAGCCAAGGACTAGCGGGAGTTAATGAGCAGTTCTTC
>few|TRBJ1-1|TRBV5-6|-
CASRILTGTEAFF
TGTGCCAGCAGGATACTTACGGGGACTGAAGCTTTCTTT
>many|TRBJ2-7|TRBV19|TRBD1
CASSKGQGAVYEQYF
TGTGCCAGTAGTAAAGGGCAGGGGGCAGTCTACGAGCAGTACTTC
>-|TRBJ1-1|TRBV6-5|-
CASSYLGQGIVEAFF
TGTGCCAGCAGTTACCTCGGGCAGGGGATAGTTGAAGCTTTCTTT
>-|TRBJ1-2|TRBV5-6|TRBD1
CASSLGTDLPNYGYTF
TGTGCCAGCAGCTTAGGGACAGATTTACCTAACTATGGCTACACCTTC
>-|TRBJ2-5|TRBV15|-
CATSRRDSQETQYF
TGTGCCACCAGCCGCCGGGACTCCCAAGAGACCCAGTACTTC
>-|TRBJ2-1|TRBV5-6|TRBD2
CASRLAGEYNEQFF
TGTGCCAGCAGACTAGCGGGAGAGTACAATGAGCAGTTCTTC
>-|TRBJ2-7|TRBV7-3|TRBD2
CASSPGTSGSRYEQYF
TGTGCCAGCAGCCCTGGGACTAGCGGGAGTCGCTACGAGCAGTACTTC
>-|TRBJ1-6|TRBV7-3|-
CADGVPLHF
TGTGCCGATGGGGTACCCCTCCACTTT
>-|TRBJ2-5|TRBV6-1|-
CASSERETQYF
TGTGCCAGCAGTGAGCGAGAGACCCAGTACTTC
>once|TRBJ2-2|TRBV5-6|-
CASSLYAPPIIGTGELFF
TGTGCCAGCAGCTTGTACGCACCCCCCATAATCGGCACCGGGGAGCTGTTTTTT
>-|TRBJ2-3|TRBV11-1|TRBD2
CASSLYGIRTSGITDTQYF
TGTGCCAGCAGCTTATATGGAATAAGGACTAGCGGTATCACAGATACGCAGTATTTT
>-|TRBJ1-3|TRBV15|-
CATGTGSGPGNTIYF
TGTGCCACGGGCACCGGCAGCGGACCAGGAAACACCATATATTTT
>-|TRBJ2-7|TRBV7-8|-
CASSSIYRVASATYEQYF
TGTGCCAGCAGCTCTATATATAGGGTGGCCTCTGCAACCTACGAGCAGTACTTC
>many|TRBJ2-3|TRBV5-1|TRBD2
CASSLGLAGGTDTQYF
TGCGCCAGCAGCTTGGGGCTAGCGGGAGGCACAGATACGCAGTATTTT
>-|TRBJ2-3|TRBV7-6|TRBD1
CASSKTGGALNTQYF
TGTGCCAGCAGCAAGACAGGGGGGGCATTAAATACGCAGTATTTT
>-|TRBJ1-2|TRBV28|-
CASTLTQAYGYTF
TGTGCCAGCACCTTAACCCAAGCTTATGGCTACACCTTC
>-|TRBJ2-2|TRBV5-4|-
CASSGDSYTGELFF
TGTGCCAGCAGCGGGGACTCCTACACCGGGGAGCTGTTTTTT
>-|TRBJ1-1|TRBV30|TRBD1
CAWSGQGVVTEAFF
TGTGCCTGGAGCGGACAGGGTGTAGTCACTGAAGCTTTCTTT
>-|TRBJ2-2|TRBV5-1|TRBD1
CASSHGQGTGELFF
TGCGCCAGCAGCCATGGACAGGGTACCGGGGAGCTGTTTTTT
>-|TRBJ1-1|TRBV29-1|-
CSVEPVGHTEAFF
TGCAGCGTTGAACCGGTGGGTCACACTGAAGCTTTCTTT
>-|TRBJ2-3|TRBV14|TRBD2
CASSQSGRAPQYF
TGTGCCAGCAGCCAAAGCGGGAGGGCCCCCCAGTATTTT
>many|TRBJ2-7|TRBV19|TRBD1
CASSITGTGPQEQYF
TGTGCCAGTAGTATCACCGGGACAGGGCCTCAAGAGCAGTACTTC
>-|TRBJ1-1|TRBV6-5|-
CASSYVGRLNTEAFF
TGTGCCAGCAGTTACGTGGGTCGGTTGAACACTGAAGCTTTCTTT
>-|TRBJ2-7|TRBV27|-
CASSSTSYEQYF
TGTGCCAGCAGTTCGACCTCCTACGAGCAGTACTTC
>-|TRBJ2-7|TRBV28|-
CAVGGLLYEQYF
TGTGCCGTGGGCGGACTACTCTACGAGCAGTACTTC
>-|TRBJ2-7|TRBV9|-
CASSPREFYEQYF
TGTGCCAGCAGCCCCCGGGAGTTTTACGAGCAGTACTTC
>-|TRBJ1-1|TRBV5-4|-
CASSTDAPYEAFF
TGTGCCAGCAGCACGGACGCGCCTTATGAAGCTTTCTTT
>few|TRBJ2-2|TRBV30|-
CAWSLENTGELFF
TGTGCCTGGAGTTTGGAGAACACCGGGGAGCTGTTTTTT
>-|TRBJ2-5|TRBV29-1|-
CSVVPPLSGGTSLVEQYF
TGCAGCGTTGTACCCCCCTTATCAGGCGGAACAAGCTTAGTAGAGCAGTACTTC
>few|TRBJ2-1|TRBV7-9|TRBD1
CASSIGTGSNEQFF
TGTGCCAGCAGCATAGGGACAGGGAGCAATGAGCAGTTCTTC
>-|TRBJ1-5|TRBV6-4|-
CASKGRQGGRQPQHF
TGTGCCAGCAAGGGGAGGCAGGGAGGTCGTCAGCCCCAGCATTTT
>-|TRBJ2-7|TRBV4-2|TRBD2
CASSQETSGDYEQYF
TGTGCCAGCAGCCAAGAAACTAGCGGTGACTACGAGCAGTACTTC